Below are 20 T cell receptor beta chains sequenced from a single sample in a study of T cell responses to AZD1222 COVID-19 vaccine. Sequencing was performed with immunoSEQ multiplex PCR; in TCRdb, only in-frame clones are kept and a portion is missing. Among some 200,000 clones listed, approximately 90% were seen once. The specimen comprised peripheral blood, sampled 28 days after the second AZD1222 dose. Every receptor here comes from an adult who received the AZD1222 COVID-19 vaccine.

This chain joins TRBV5-1 and TRBJ2-3; 7 positions agree with TRBD1. Germline V gene lookup returns CDR1 SGHRS and CDR2 YFSETQ. CDR3 size: 15 residues. The ends lost 7 bases at V and 4 bases at J; junction bases unmatched: 12. This CDR3 reads CASGTKGAPADTQYF. Written as DNA, the CDR3 is TGCGCCAGCGGCACTAAGGGGGCGCCGGCAGATACGCAGTATTTT.

This chain joins TRBV18 and TRBJ1-2, with TRBD1 as a possible D gene (5 bases). The length of the CDR3 is 15 residues. Germline CDR1 and CDR2: KGHSH and LQKENI. The V end lost 3 bases, the J end lost 0 bases, and 11 bases lay between the germline ends. CDR3 protein: CASSPIDSPNYGYTF. In DNA, the CDR3 is TGTGCCAGCTCACCCATCGACAGCCCTAACTATGGCTACACCTTC.

The chain recombines TRBV5-1 with TRBJ2-2; the D gene is possibly TRBD1 (6 bases). From germline, CDR1 is SGHRS and CDR2 YFSETQ. V was clipped by 2 bases and J by 7 bases, with 12 bases between them. The CDR3 contains 14 residues. As DNA, the CDR3 is TGCGCCAGCAGCTTTACAGGGTCGAGCGGGGAGCTGTTTTTT. It encodes CASSFTGSSGELFF.

The V call is TRBV29-1, the J call TRBJ2-1; 9 bases align to TRBD1. The V gene end was trimmed by 4 bases and the J gene end by 7 bases; junction bases not matched to a gene: 11. CDR1 and CDR2 from the germline V gene are SQVTM and ANQGSEA. The CDR3 runs 15 residues. This CDR3 is CSVAPGTGWRNEQFF. The CDR3 DNA reads TGCAGCGTTGCCCCCGGGACAGGGTGGAGGAATGAGCAGTTCTTC.

The CDR3: CATSGQPPRYEQYF. CDR3 nucleotides: TGTGCCACCAGTGGACAGCCGCCTCGCTACGAGCAGTACTTC. This rearrangement joins TRBV24-1 to TRBJ2-7; maybe TRBD1 (5 bases). Germline CDR1 reads KGHDR; CDR2 reads SFDVKD. Trimming left V 5 bases short and J 3 bases short, with 13 bases between. The CDR3 has 14 amino acids.

This chain uses TRBV6-2 or TRBV6-3 with TRBJ1-2; 9 positions agree with TRBD1. V shed 5 bases and J 3 bases; nucleotides not matched to a gene: 4. Germline loops: CDR1 MNHEY, CDR2 SVGEGT. This CDR3 is 14 amino acids long. Here the CDR3 DNA reads TGTGCCAGCAGTCGCGACAGGGGGGACTATGGCTACACCTTC. As protein: CASSRDRGDYGYTF.

This sequence joins TRBV4-2 and TRBJ2-1; D ambiguous. Germline values: CDR1 LGHNA, CDR2 YNFKEQ. The CDR3 has 18 amino acids. V dropped 0 bases and J dropped 4 bases, with 19 bases sitting between them. CDR3 protein: CASSQDNFGGDGYNEQFF. Here the CDR3 DNA reads TGTGCCAGCAGCCAAGATAATTTCGGTGGTGACGGGTACAATGAGCAGTTCTTC.

V usage is TRBV4-3 and J usage is TRBJ2-1; 7 bases agree with TRBD2. Germline V gives CDR1 LGHNA, CDR2 YSLEER. The trim removed 3 bases at V and 3 bases at J, leaving 5 bases unmatched. The CDR3 length is 15 residues. CDR3 residues: CASSQGGVGYNEQFF. The CDR3 DNA reads as TGCGCCAGCAGCCAGGGGGGGGTCGGCTACAATGAGCAGTTCTTC.

V and J are TRBV18 and TRBJ1-2; unclear D gene. Deletions cut 0 bases from V and 2 bases from J, with 16 bases between. CDR3 length: 17 residues. Germline-derived CDR1 and CDR2 are KGHSH and LQKENI. This chain's CDR3 is CASSPPGRPEGNYGYTF. In DNA form, the CDR3 reads TGTGCCAGCTCACCACCGGGGAGGCCTGAGGGAAACTATGGCTACACCTTC.

Only a few counts were recorded for this clone. V and J are TRBV6-1 and TRBJ2-2; D uncertain. The CDR3 sequence is 13 residues long. V gave up 8 bases and J gave up 1 base, with 8 bases separating them. From germline, CDR1 is MNHNS and CDR2 SASEGT. The CDR3 sequence is CASPSGNTGELFF. CDR3 in DNA: TGTGCCAGCCCCTCCGGGAACACCGGGGAGCTGTTTTTT.

This clone was detected only a few times. The chain is built from TRBV7-9 and TRBJ1-6; D is possibly TRBD1 (5 bases). The CDR3 contains 14 residues. Trimming took 8 bases from V and 7 from J, leaving 15 bases between them. Germline values: CDR1 SEHNR, CDR2 FQNEAQ (reference sequence). CDR3 loop: CASHSDRGNSPLHF. The CDR3 bases are TGTGCCAGCCATTCCGATCGGGGCAATTCACCCCTCCACTTT. Drawing the rest from reference TRBV7-9 and TRBJ1-6, the complete variable domain is DTGVSQNPRHKITKRGQNVTFRCDPISEHNRLYWYRQTLGQGPEFLTYFQNEAQLEKSRLLSDRFSAERPKGSFSTLEIQRTEQGDSAMYLCASHSDRGNSPLHFGNGTRLTVT.

This clone showed up just once. At one of its ends the junction is not consistent with the germline gene, which may arise from a read error. The gene calls are TRBV2 and TRBJ2-7; D is unresolved. Germline loops: CDR1 SNHLY, CDR2 FYNNEI. This CDR3 has 11 amino acids. The CDR3 protein is CASTPSDEQYF. CDR3 nucleotides: TGTGCCAGCACCCCCTCCGACGAGCAGTACTTC.

The chain couples TRBV15 to TRBJ1-3; D is perhaps TRBD1 (5 bases). The CDR3 is made up of 15 amino acids. Germline V gene lookup returns CDR1 LNHNV and CDR2 YYDKDF (reference sequence). V dropped 3 bases and J dropped 1 base, with 10 bases sitting between them. The CDR3 region is CATSRPGSSGNTIYF. CDR3 DNA sequence: TGTGCCACCAGCAGGCCAGGGTCTTCTGGAAACACCATATATTTT.

V usage is TRBV12-3 or TRBV12-4 and J usage is TRBJ2-5; D may be TRBD1 (5 bases). Trimming shortened V by 3 bases and J by 7 bases, and 9 bases separated the two germline ends. The CDR3 is 12 amino acids. The CDR3 DNA follows: TGTGCCAGCAGTTTTGGGGCGAGGACCCAGTACTTC. Residues: CASSFGARTQYF.

V and J are TRBV19 and TRBJ1-5; TRBD1 agrees at 9 bases. The germline V gene encodes CDR1 LNHDA and CDR2 SQIVND (reference sequence). The CDR3 sequence is 15 residues long. The junction had 6 bases not matched to a gene; V was cut back by 6 bases and J by 3 bases. This chain's CDR3 is CASRVGQGNNQPQHF. For the CDR3, the DNA is TGTGCCAGTAGGGTAGGACAGGGGAACAATCAGCCCCAGCATTTT.

The chain joins TRBV5-6 to TRBJ2-3, with 7 bases that match TRBD2. Germline V gives CDR1 SGHDT, CDR2 YYEEEE. The CDR3 is 15 residues long. V shed 0 bases, J shed 4 bases, and the junction held 5 bases outside the gene matches. The CDR3 DNA follows: TGTGCCAGCAGCTTGGTCGGGGGGAGGGCAGATACGCAGTATTTT. Encoded protein: CASSLVGGRADTQYF.

V usage is TRBV27 and J usage is TRBJ2-4; TRBD1 matches 10 bases. This CDR3 region has 15 residues. Germline assignment: CDR1 MNHEY and CDR2 SMNVEV (reference sequence). V trimming: 6 bases; J trimming: 8 bases; junction bases outside the gene matches: 10. The CDR3 DNA sequence: TGTGCCAGCAGCGTGACAGGGGGCGTGAGGCACATTCAGTACTTC. Its protein product is CASSVTGGVRHIQYF.

The chain has TRBV18 and TRBJ1-6; TRBD1 aligns across 9 bases. Germline CDR1 KGHSH, CDR2 LQKENI. This CDR3 spans 14 amino acids. The V and J ends lost 5 bases and 10 bases, in that order; junction bases with no gene match: 6. This CDR3 is CASSRDRANSPLHF. DNA for the CDR3: TGTGCCAGCTCAAGGGACAGGGCCAACTCACCCCTCCACTTT. The full variable domain, in which reference TRBV18 and TRBJ1-6 provide the parts outside the CDR3, is NAGVMQNPRHLVRRRGQEARLRCSPMKGHSHVYWYRQLPEEGLKFMVYLQKENIIDESGMPKERFSAEFPKEGPSILRIQQVVRGDSAAYFCASSRDRANSPLHFGNGTRLTVT.

This rearrangement joins TRBV7-2 to TRBJ2-7, with D perhaps matching TRBD1 (6 bases). The ends were cut back, 7 bases at V and 2 bases at J, with 12 bases in the middle. The CDR3 has 13 amino acids. Germline CDR1 reads SGHTA; CDR2 reads FQGNSA. CDR3 DNA sequence: TGTGCCAGCAAGGGGACATTCACCTACGAGCAGTACTTC. Encoded protein: CASKGTFTYEQYF.

This rearrangement joins TRBV18 to TRBJ2-1, with 12 bases lining up with TRBD2. Losses at the gene ends were 3 bases for V and 7 bases for J; bases not matched to a gene: 10. This CDR3 spans 17 amino acids. The germline V gene has CDR1 KGHSH and CDR2 LQKENI. CDR3 bases: TGTGCCAGCTCACCCCCTTTACTAGCGGGAGGTAGGAATGAGCAGTTCTTC. This encodes CASSPPLLAGGRNEQFF.